In this sample, the clone carrying this TCR beta chain turned up a few times. Its target is unknown. The CDR3 has 14 residues. J was trimmed by 4 bases and V by 7 bases; bases with no gene match: 8. Germline CDR1 WSHSY, CDR2 SAAADI. TCRdb called the reads again in MiXCR, with one record for every CDR3 protein. The table records 200,000 or so distinct CDR3 sequences, around 20% of them present only once. This sample was included in a study of T cell repertoires in cytomegalovirus infection. Overall study: Public TCR beta signatures were indicative of both CMV infection and a matching HLA type. Findings of the study overall: HLA-C-restricted CMV clonotypes gave the most frequent clonotype in two of eight donors. Based on cumulative public TCR beta family frequency, carriers of CMV plus the relevant HLA were identified.

The receptor was isolated from a human donor in good health (CMV status not recorded). Some clones in this sample may be carry-over from other donors' samples. The sequenced sample was PBMCs. The V and J genes are TRBV10-2 and TRBJ1-2; TRBD1 matches 8 bases. The CDR3 nucleotides read TGCGCCAGCACCGGGCAGGGGGCGCGCTATGGCTACACCTTC. Its translation: CASTGQGARYGYTF.